A single sample is the source of the 29 T cell receptor beta chains below, sequenced in a study of blood T cell repertoires in COVID-19. Using immunoSEQ multiplex PCR, the repertoire was profiled, and TCRdb retains in-frame clones only, with some absent. Of 200,000 or so clones in the sample, about nine tenths were seen once. The specimen sequenced was peripheral blood. These receptors originate from a woman aged 60 to 75 with acute or convalescent COVID-19.

The chain employs TRBV10-1 and TRBJ2-7; 14 bases map to TRBD2. This CDR3 contains 14 residues. Per the germline V gene, CDR1 is WNHNN and CDR2 is SYGVQD (reference sequence). The V segment lost 6 bases and the J segment 4 bases; nucleotides outside the gene matches: 2. The CDR3 spells CASSGTSGSYEQYF. In nucleotides, the CDR3 is TGCGCCAGCAGCGGGACTAGCGGGAGTTACGAGCAGTACTTC.

The V gene is TRBV6-4, the J gene TRBJ2-7, with 11 bases matching TRBD2. This CDR3 has 14 amino acids. V dropped 3 bases and J dropped 6; count of bases not matched to a gene: 4. Looked up from germline, CDR1 is MRHNA and CDR2 is SNTAGT. CDR3 sequence: CASSEVAGGPEQYF. In DNA form, the CDR3 reads TGTGCCAGCAGTGAGGTAGCGGGAGGGCCCGAGCAGTACTTC.

This chain connects TRBV27 to TRBJ2-7, with 8 bases lining up with TRBD2. V dropped 1 base and J dropped 2; count of bases not matched to a gene: 4. CDR3 length: 15 amino acids. Germline V gives CDR1 MNHEY, CDR2 SMNVEV (reference sequence). The CDR3 is CASSLFGRETYEQYF. The CDR3 DNA sequence: TGTGCCAGCAGTTTATTCGGGAGGGAGACCTACGAGCAGTACTTC.

The V and J genes are TRBV18 and TRBJ1-3; possible D gene TRBD1, 6 bases. CDR1 is KGHSH, CDR2 LQKENI, per germline. Trimming removed 1 base at V and 9 bases at J, with 19 bases between. The CDR3 runs 16 residues. The CDR3 DNA reads TGTGCCAGCTCACCACTTATTACAGGGAAGGAAAGCACCATATATTTT. Protein sequence: CASSPLITGKESTIYF. Full variable domain (outside the CDR3, taken from reference TRBV18 and TRBJ1-3): NAGVMQNPRHLVRRRGQEARLRCSPMKGHSHVYWYRQLPEEGLKFMVYLQKENIIDESGMPKERFSAEFPKEGPSILRIQQVVRGDSAAYFCASSPLITGKESTIYFGEGSWLTVV.

The V and J genes are TRBV11-3 and TRBJ2-7; no clear D. This CDR3 has 14 residues. Germline assignment: CDR1 SGHNT and CDR2 YENEEA. V was clipped by 5 bases and J by 7 bases, with 18 bases between them. For the CDR3, the DNA is TGTGCCAGCAGCCAAAGTCAGCGATCTGAAGAGCAGTACTTC. This translates into CASSQSQRSEEQYF.

The rearrangement joins TRBV11-2 to TRBJ2-3; 7 bases agree with TRBD2. CDR3 length: 16 amino acids. Germline loops: CDR1 SGHAT, CDR2 FQNNGV. The ends lost 2 bases at V and 2 bases at J; junction bases unmatched: 7. This chain's CDR3 is CASSLLGGRPTDTQYF. As DNA, the CDR3 is TGTGCCAGCAGCTTATTGGGCGGGAGACCCACAGATACGCAGTATTTT.

The chain has TRBV28 and TRBJ2-1, with a possible D match to TRBD2 (5 bases). The germline CDR1 and CDR2 sequences are MDHEN and SYDVKM. V was clipped by 4 bases and J by 0 bases, with 22 bases between them. This CDR3 has 19 residues. CDR3 loop: CASSSGVGASLGSYNEQFF. The CDR3, as DNA: TGTGCCAGCAGTTCAGGTGTGGGAGCCTCCTTAGGCTCCTACAATGAGCAGTTCTTC.

The V gene is TRBV19, the J gene TRBJ1-5; D is undetermined. The V gene's germline CDR1 is LNHDA and CDR2 SQIVND (reference sequence). This CDR3 is built from 14 residues. Deletions cut 3 bases from V and 0 bases from J, with 6 bases between. In DNA form, the CDR3 reads TGTGCCAGTAGTATCAGGTCTAGCAATCAGCCCCAGCATTTT. Translating it yields CASSIRSSNQPQHF.

This clone was detected only once. This rearrangement joins TRBV30 to TRBJ1-5; D is perhaps TRBD1 (5 bases). CDR1 and CDR2 (germline): GTSNPN, SVGIG (reference sequence). The CDR3 covers 15 residues. Trimming pared 4 bases from V and 7 bases from J, leaving 20 bases between. DNA of the CDR3: TGTGCCTGGACCCCTACGACGGGGGGAGGGCAGCCCCAGCATTTT. Residues: CAWTPTTGGGQPQHF.

This chain connects TRBV7-2 to TRBJ1-4; 8 nucleotides match TRBD1. Looked up from germline, CDR1 is SGHTA and CDR2 is FQGNSA. The J segment lost 6 bases and the V segment lost 5 bases, leaving 5 bases of the junction unmatched. This CDR3 region has 14 residues. The CDR3 region is CASSRDRGDEKLFF. CDR3 DNA sequence: TGTGCCAGCAGCCGCGACAGGGGTGATGAAAAACTGTTTTTT.

The V and J genes are TRBV3-1 (or the pseudogene TRBV3-2) and TRBJ2-2, with 10 bases identical to TRBD1. The germline CDR1 and CDR2 sequences are LGHDT and YNNKEL (reference sequence). Trimming took 1 base from V and 1 from J; bases not matched to a gene: 18. The CDR3 has 22 residues. Written as DNA, the CDR3 is TGTGCCAGCAGCCAAGCTCTCCGAACTTCCGACAGGGGGCGGATGAACACCGGGGAGCTGTTTTTT. Protein: CASSQALRTSDRGRMNTGELFF.

The chain carries TRBV7-2 and TRBJ2-5; TRBD2 matches 8 bases. The trim removed 3 bases at V and 1 base at J, leaving 4 bases unmatched. The CDR3 length is 15 residues. Germline lookup yields CDR1 SGHTA and CDR2 FQGNSA. Here the CDR3 DNA reads TGTGCCAGCAGCTTCTATAGCGGGACCCAAGAGACCCAGTACTTC. Protein: CASSFYSGTQETQYF.

In its sample, this clone was seen a few times. This chain uses TRBV11-2 with TRBJ2-7; 8 bases map to TRBD2. The CDR3 is 15 residues long. CDR1 and CDR2 (germline): SGHAT, FQNNGV. J lost 3 bases, V lost 6 bases, and 10 bases had no gene match. The DNA for the CDR3 is TGTGCCAGCAGACCAGGACTAGCTAGGGACTACGAGCAGTACTTC. Translated, it gives CASRPGLARDYEQYF.

J is TRBJ2-5 and V is TRBV30; 11 bases map to TRBD2. CDR1 and CDR2 from the germline V gene are GTSNPN and SVGIG (reference sequence). This CDR3 comprises 14 residues. The V gene end was trimmed by 4 bases and the J gene end by 5 bases; junction bases not matched to a gene: 6. Written as DNA, the CDR3 is TGTGCCTGGAATGGGGCTAGCGGGAGGGAGACCCAGTACTTC. Protein sequence: CAWNGASGRETQYF.

The chain couples TRBV18 to TRBJ1-3, with 7 bases fitting TRBD1. J was trimmed by 3 bases and V by 2 bases; bases with no gene match: 4. This CDR3 region has 15 residues. Germline lookup yields CDR1 KGHSH and CDR2 LQKENI. The chain's CDR3 is CASSPSQGNGNTIYF. Written as DNA, the CDR3 is TGTGCCAGCTCACCATCACAGGGGAATGGAAACACCATATATTTT.

The chain recombines TRBV7-9 with TRBJ2-7; 8 bases map to TRBD1. The CDR3 extends over 13 amino acids. Germline V gene lookup returns CDR1 SEHNR and CDR2 FQNEAQ (reference sequence). V shed 10 bases, J shed 5 bases, and the junction held 10 bases outside the gene matches. DNA for the CDR3: TGTGCCACCCGGACAGGGATGGGGAACGAGCAGTACTTC. Its protein product is CATRTGMGNEQYF. Drawing the rest from reference TRBV7-9 and TRBJ2-7, the complete variable domain is DTGVSQNPRHKITKRGQNVTFRCDPISEHNRLYWYRQTLGQGPEFLTYFQNEAQLEKSRLLSDRFSAERPKGSFSTLEIQRTEQGDSAMYLCATRTGMGNEQYFGPGTRLTVT.

This clone was counted a few times. V usage is TRBV19 and J usage is TRBJ1-1; 12 bases fit TRBD1. CDR3 size: 16 residues. V shed 3 bases and J 5 bases; nucleotides not matched to a gene: 7. The germline CDR1 and CDR2 sequences are LNHDA and SQIVND (reference sequence). CDR3 nucleotides: TGTGCCAGTAGTATGGGGGGACAGGGGGCCCGGACTGAAGCTTTCTTT. It yields the protein CASSMGGQGARTEAFF.

This chain connects TRBV7-9 to TRBJ2-7; D is unresolved. Germline V gene data show CDR1 as SEHNR and CDR2 as FQNEAQ (reference sequence). This CDR3 has 12 amino acids. Trimming took 5 bases from V and 5 from J, leaving 10 bases between them. CDR3 in DNA: TGTGCCAGCAGCCGAGGTGTTGACGAGCAGTACTTC. As protein: CASSRGVDEQYF.

The V gene is TRBV2, the J gene TRBJ1-5; D uncertain. This CDR3 spans 14 amino acids. In germline, CDR1 is SNHLY, CDR2 FYNNEI. Trimming pared 4 bases from V and 1 base from J, leaving 8 bases between. The CDR3 loop is CASSGQKSNQPQHF. The CDR3 DNA is TGTGCCAGCAGTGGGCAGAAGAGCAATCAGCCCCAGCATTTT.

The CDR3 sequence: CASSFGDRMYGGYTF. Written as DNA, the CDR3 is TGTGCCAGCAGTTTCGGGGACAGGATGTATGGCGGCTACACCTTC. The chain employs TRBV6-5 and TRBJ1-2, with 8 bases that match TRBD1. The V segment lost 4 bases and the J segment 8 bases; nucleotides outside the gene matches: 12. Germline values: CDR1 MNHEY, CDR2 SVGAGI. The CDR3 totals 15 residues.

This chain uses TRBV10-2 with TRBJ2-5, with D possibly being TRBD2 (6 bases). This CDR3 is built from 16 residues. The V gene's germline CDR1 is WSHSY and CDR2 SAAADI. V dropped 10 bases and J dropped 4 bases, with 25 bases sitting between them. Written as DNA, the CDR3 is TGCGCCACCGCGAGGGCGGGGAAAGGGTTAGGAGAGACCCAGTACTTC. This translates into CATARAGKGLGETQYF.

The chain recombines TRBV7-8 with TRBJ2-1; TRBD1 matches 8 bases. The CDR3 is 16 amino acids. CDR1 is SGHVS and CDR2 is FQNEAQ in the germline V gene. After removal of 5 bases from V and 0 bases from J, the junction contained 6 bases not matched to a gene. CDR3 DNA sequence: TGTGCCAGCAGCCCTCGGACAGGGTTCTCCTACAATGAGCAGTTCTTC. Protein product: CASSPRTGFSYNEQFF.

V usage is TRBV3-1 (or the pseudogene TRBV3-2) and J usage is TRBJ2-3; the D is unclear. There are 13 residues in the CDR3. Germline V lookup: CDR1 LGHDT, CDR2 YNNKEL (reference sequence). Between the trimmed V and J ends, which lost 4 bases and 7 bases, there was a span of 12 bases. CDR3 coding DNA: TGTGCCAGCAGCCCTACTCCAACCAATACGCAGTATTTT. It specifies CASSPTPTNTQYF.

The DNA of the CDR3 is TGTGCCAGCAGGGGAGGGAGCACTGAAGCTTTCTTT. This encodes CASRGGSTEAFF. The gene calls are TRBV5-5 and TRBJ1-1; no reliable D call. This CDR3 is 12 amino acids long. V was shortened by 5 bases and J by 4 bases, with 9 bases between the two germline ends. Germline assignment: CDR1 SGHKS and CDR2 YYEKEE (reference sequence).

The chain recombines TRBV3-1 (or the pseudogene TRBV3-2) with TRBJ1-5; D uncertain. Germline V gene lookup returns CDR1 LGHDT and CDR2 YNNKEL (reference sequence). Trimming cost V 0 bases and J 6 bases, with 12 bases left between them. CDR3 length: 15 amino acids. The CDR3 region is CASSQDLGSRQPQHF. The CDR3 DNA reads TGTGCCAGCAGCCAAGATCTCGGGTCGCGTCAGCCCCAGCATTTT.

Details on this clone: Sequence at one end of the junction differs from germline and may be a read error. The V call is TRBV19, the J call TRBJ1-1, with TRBD1 matching 9 bases. Germline V gives CDR1 LNHDA, CDR2 SQIVND (reference sequence). The CDR3 is 14 residues long. CDR3 sequence reads: CASSNPQYRGRPDF. For the CDR3, the DNA is TGTGCCAGTAGTAACCCGCAATACAGGGGGCGACCCGACTTT.

This rearrangement joins TRBV14 to TRBJ2-7, with TRBD1 matching over 7 bases. J gave up 0 bases and V 7 bases, and 3 bases lay outside the gene matches. This CDR3 is built from 13 residues. Germline CDR1 SGHDN, CDR2 FVKESK. CDR3 sequence reads: CASTDRNSYEQYF. CDR3 bases: TGTGCCAGCACGGACAGGAACTCCTACGAGCAGTACTTC.

The V and J genes are TRBV6-2 or TRBV6-3 and TRBJ2-5, with 12 bases identical to TRBD1. Germline V lookup: CDR1 MNHEY, CDR2 SVGEGT. This CDR3 region has 15 residues. V trimming: 5 bases; J trimming: 6 bases; junction bases outside the gene matches: 7. The CDR3 protein is CASSGTGGGIKTQYF. The CDR3 DNA reads TGTGCCAGCAGTGGGACAGGGGGCGGGATAAAGACCCAGTACTTC.

The CDR3 DNA reads TGTGCCAGCAGTTTAACCGCGGCTAGCGGTGACACAGATACGCAGTATTTT. As protein: CASSLTAASGDTDTQYF. The chain uses TRBV28 and TRBJ2-3; the match to TRBD2 covers 7 bases. J was trimmed by 2 bases and V by 2 bases; bases with no gene match: 10. CDR3 size: 17 residues. CDR1 is MDHEN, CDR2 SYDVKM, per germline. The complete variable domain, with remaining parts taken from reference TRBV28 and TRBJ2-3, reads DVKVTQSSRYLVKRTGEKVFLECVQDMDHENMFWYRQDPGLGLRLIYFSYDVKMKEKGDIPEGYSVSREKKERFSLILESASTNQTSMYLCASSLTAASGDTDTQYFGPGTRLTVL.